The clone carrying this T cell receptor beta chain occurred many times. The antigen is undetermined. TCRdb itself ran the 5' RACE reads through MiXCR, one entry per CDR3 protein. The table records 300,000 to 350,000 distinct CDR3 sequences, about 10% of them present only once. The sample comes from a study of T cells after yellow fever vaccination. Broader study findings: From the bulk population, abundant clonotypes could contaminate and appear within FACS-sorted repertoires. Although the secondary response was weaker, it peaked faster, at day 5 versus 15.

The V segment lost 5 bases and the J segment 2 bases; nucleotides outside the gene matches: 3. The CDR3 is 15 residues long. Looked up from germline, CDR1 is SGHTA and CDR2 is FQGNSA. This receptor was identified in a man younger than 35 who received the YFV17D yellow fever vaccine. The chain recombines TRBV7-2 with TRBJ2-1; 10 bases are a match to TRBD1. The sample consisted of CD4+ T cells sorted from PBMCs, taken 45 days after the yellow fever booster vaccination. CDR3 residues: CASSAGTGAYNEQFF. In nucleotides, the CDR3 is TGTGCCAGCAGCGCTGGGACAGGGGCCTACAATGAGCAGTTCTTC.